Listed here are 16 T cell receptor beta chains from one sample, sequenced in a study of cytomegalovirus exposure and HLA in healthy donors. TCRdb keeps only in-frame clones here, not all; method: immunoSEQ multiplex PCR. The repertoire has more than 75,000 clones, approximately 93% of them found once; the top ten carry 0.67%. Material for sequencing was PBMCs. The receptor source for this set is a man aged 18 to 29 in good health and CMV-seronegative.

The J gene is TRBJ1-4, the V gene TRBV6-6; D possibly corresponds to TRBD1 (5 bases). The V gene lost 2 bases and the J gene lost 6 bases, with 7 bases spanning the gap. The germline V gene has CDR1 MNHNY and CDR2 SVGAGI (reference sequence). CDR3 length: 13 amino acids. CDR3 nucleotides: TGTGCCAGCAGTTACGGGGCGGATGAAAAACTGTTTTTT. Translating it yields CASSYGADEKLFF.

This chain joins TRBV5-1 and TRBJ2-1, with 8 positions matching TRBD2. The CDR3 is 15 residues long. Germline V lookup: CDR1 SGHRS, CDR2 YFSETQ. V lost 0 bases to trimming and J lost 3 bases; unmatched junction nucleotides: 2. The CDR3 loop reads CASSLGSGVYNEQFF. CDR3 DNA: TGCGCCAGCAGCTTGGGTAGCGGGGTCTACAATGAGCAGTTCTTC.

The V gene is TRBV6-5, the J gene TRBJ1-1; D uncertain. V lost 7 bases and J 0 bases, leaving 9 bases between the germline ends. The germline gives CDR1 MNHEY, CDR2 SVGAGI. This CDR3 contains 13 residues. This CDR3 is CASKRQMNTEAFF. CDR3 sequence (DNA): TGTGCCAGCAAGAGGCAGATGAACACTGAAGCTTTCTTT.

This chain connects TRBV7-8 to TRBJ1-5, with D possibly TRBD1 on 5 matching bases. The ends were cut back, 4 bases at V and 4 bases at J, with 11 bases in the middle. There are 14 residues in the CDR3. Germline V gene sequence: CDR1 SGHVS, CDR2 FQNEAQ. The CDR3 is CASSSRVWNQPQHF. CDR3 coding DNA: TGTGCCAGCAGCTCCAGGGTCTGGAATCAGCCCCAGCATTTT.

The rearrangement links TRBV5-6 to TRBJ2-2, with TRBD2 as a possible D gene (6 bases). V lost 3 bases and J 4 bases, leaving 7 bases between the germline ends. CDR3 length: 13 amino acids. Germline V gene lookup returns CDR1 SGHDT and CDR2 YYEEEE. The CDR3 DNA is TGTGCCAGCAGCTGGGACTTCACCGGGGAGCTGTTTTTT. Translating it yields CASSWDFTGELFF. Drawing the rest from reference TRBV5-6 and TRBJ2-2, the complete variable domain is DAGVTQSPTHLIKTRGQQVTLRCSPKSGHDTVSWYQQALGQGPQFIFQYYEEEERQRGNFPDRFSGHQFPNYSSELNVNALLLGDSALYLCASSWDFTGELFFGEGSRLTVL.

The rearrangement links TRBV11-2 to TRBJ2-2; maybe TRBD1 (8 bases). The V gene lost 3 bases and the J gene lost 6 bases, with 17 bases spanning the gap. CDR1 and CDR2 (germline): SGHAT, FQNNGV. The CDR3 runs 16 residues. This CDR3 is CASSFMRTGRAGELFF. Written as DNA, the CDR3 is TGTGCCAGCAGCTTCATGAGGACAGGGAGGGCCGGGGAGCTGTTTTTT.

The count of this clone is one. The germline gene is not matched at one end of the junction; a read error may be the cause. The gene calls are TRBV19 and TRBJ1-1; no clear D gene. Germline CDR1 LNHDA, CDR2 SQIVND (reference sequence). The CDR3 has 11 residues. CDR3 sequence reads: CASSIDHRSSF. In DNA, the CDR3 is TGTGCCAGTAGTATAGACCATAGATCGAGCTTT.

The rearrangement links TRBV5-6 to TRBJ1-2; D is perhaps TRBD1 (5 bases). This CDR3 has 14 residues. Trimming stripped 1 base from V and 5 bases from J, with 12 bases between. The germline CDR1 and CDR2 sequences are SGHDT and YYEEEE. For the CDR3, the DNA is TGTGCCAGCAGCTTGTCGGGGGAAGGGTATGGCTACACCTTC. This encodes CASSLSGEGYGYTF.

The chain recombines TRBV15 with TRBJ1-1; maybe TRBD1 (6 bases). V lost 3 bases and J 4 bases, leaving 12 bases between the germline ends. Germline V CDR1 and CDR2: LNHNV, YYDKDF (reference sequence). This CDR3 is built from 14 residues. The CDR3: CATSRYRVSTEAFF. The CDR3 coding sequence is TGTGCCACCAGCAGGTACAGGGTCTCCACTGAAGCTTTCTTT.

The chain joins TRBV18 to TRBJ1-1; D not resolved. V was shortened by 0 bases and J by 5 bases, with 7 bases between the two germline ends. Germline loops: CDR1 KGHSH, CDR2 LQKENI. This CDR3 has 13 amino acids. CDR3 coding DNA: TGTGCCAGCTCACCACCTTTACTGACTGAAGCTTTCTTT. Its protein product is CASSPPLLTEAFF.

The chain couples TRBV7-3 to TRBJ2-2; TRBD2 matches at 11 bases. Germline CDR1 reads SGHTA; CDR2 reads FQGTGA. The CDR3 contains 19 residues. J lost 0 bases, V lost 2 bases, and 8 bases had no gene match. CDR3 protein: CASSLRGLAGNANTGELFF. CDR3 bases: TGTGCCAGCAGCTTACGTGGACTAGCGGGCAACGCGAACACCGGGGAGCTGTTTTTT.

The V gene is TRBV4-1, the J gene TRBJ1-5; 7 bases align to TRBD1. V was pared by 1 base and J by 1 base, with 4 bases of the junction left unmatched. The CDR3 covers 16 residues. Germline CDR1 MGHRA, CDR2 YSYEKL. CDR3 region: CASSQVPGGSNQPQHF. The CDR3 coding sequence is TGCGCCAGCAGCCAAGTCCCAGGGGGAAGCAATCAGCCCCAGCATTTT.

A note on this clone: Its ends do not fully match the called genes, so a read error is possible. The chain uses TRBV18 and TRBJ2-7; D is undetermined. The CDR3 is made up of 15 amino acids. Germline CDR1 is KGHSH and CDR2 is LQKENI. DNA for the CDR3: TGTGCCAGCTCACCACCGTCGGTTCGCTCCGACGAGCAGTACTTC. Protein product: CASSPPSVRSDEQYF.

The V call is TRBV30, the J call TRBJ1-2; D call uncertain. Deletions cut 2 bases from V and 8 bases from J, with 15 bases between. The germline V gene has CDR1 GTSNPN and CDR2 SVGIG (reference sequence). The CDR3 covers 13 residues. CDR3 loop: CAWSLGPPGGYTF. CDR3 DNA: TGTGCCTGGAGTCTCGGGCCCCCGGGGGGCTACACCTTC.

CDR3: CASSAPLAGGIHTGELFF. CDR3 bases: TGTGCCAGCAGTGCTCCCCTAGCGGGGGGTATTCACACCGGGGAGCTGTTTTTT. The chain links TRBV2 to TRBJ2-2; 11 nucleotides match TRBD2. V shed 4 bases, J shed 3 bases, and the junction held 10 bases outside the gene matches. Germline CDR1 SNHLY, CDR2 FYNNEI. This CDR3 region has 18 residues.

The CDR3 DNA follows: TGTGCCAGCAGCTTGTCCGGGACAGGGAGTTACGAGCAGTACTTC. Encoded protein: CASSLSGTGSYEQYF. The chain employs TRBV5-4 and TRBJ2-7; 9 nucleotides match TRBD1. Germline CDR1 SGHNT, CDR2 YYREEE (reference sequence). V dropped 1 base and J dropped 4; count of bases not matched to a gene: 6. The CDR3 totals 15 residues. Drawing the rest from reference TRBV5-4 and TRBJ2-7, the complete variable domain is ETGVTQSPTHLIKTRGQQVTLRCSSQSGHNTVSWYQQALGQGPQFIFQYYREEENGRGNFPPRFSGLQFPNYSSELNVNALELDDSALYLCASSLSGTGSYEQYFGPGTRLTVT.